This is a list of T cell receptor beta chains from one sample in a study of blood T cell repertoires in COVID-19. The table came from immunoSEQ multiplex PCR; TCRdb's copy has only in-frame clones and leaves some out. The table includes just over 250,000 clones, about 91% detected once. Sequencing input: peripheral blood. These receptors were obtained from a person between 18 and 30 years old with COVID-19, enrolled during active disease. Each CDR3 is given with its conserved first and last residue. The order of the fields is clone size, V gene, J gene, D gene, CDR3 DNA, CDR3 protein. D genes are given only for firm matches. Size tells how often a clone was seen (once, few, many) or the class of an expanded clone, and some rows leave it out.

once	TRBV15	TRBJ2-2	-	TGTGCCACCAGCAAGTCGGGGGGGGAGCTGTTTTTT	CATSKSGGELFF
-	TRBV9	TRBJ2-5	TRBD1	TGTGCCAGCAGCGTAGGGGGGACAGGGCACGAGACCCAGTACTTC	CASSVGGTGHETQYF
-	TRBV7-8	TRBJ2-3	-	TGTGCCAGCAGCTTGCCGGGAGAAGATACGCAGTATTTT	CASSLPGEDTQYF
-	TRBV6-6	TRBJ2-1	TRBD2	TGTGCCAGCAGGCTAGCGGTCGGCAATGAGCAGTTCTTC	CASRLAVGNEQFF
once	TRBV7-9	TRBJ1-3	-	TGTGCCAGCAGCTTAGACGCGACAGCCCGAAACCGAAACACCATATATTTT	CASSLDATARNRNTIYF
-	TRBV20-1	TRBJ2-5	-	TGCAGTGCGAGGTTCCGAGAGACCCAGTACTTC	CSARFRETQYF
-	TRBV14	TRBJ2-5	-	TGTGCCAGCAGCCAACGCACCGGGACAAAGGAGAGAGAGACCCAGTACTTC	CASSQRTGTKERETQYF
once	TRBV5-1	TRBJ1-1	-	TGCGCCAGCACCTCGTCGGCGGGGGGAGCCACTGAAGCTTTCTTT	CASTSSAGGATEAFF
-	TRBV30	TRBJ2-6	TRBD1	TGTGCCTGGAACCGGGACAGGGTTTCCTCTGGGGCCAACGTCCTGACTTTC	CAWNRDRVSSGANVLTF
-	TRBV5-1	TRBJ2-7	-	TGCGCCAGCAGCTTGTTGAGCGGGCTCCAAGAGCAGTACTTC	CASSLLSGLQEQYF
-	TRBV3-1/TRBV3-2	TRBJ2-3	TRBD2	TGTGCCAGCAGCCAGGATAGACTAGCGGGAGGGAGGGATACGCAGTATTTT	CASSQDRLAGGRDTQYF
-	TRBV2	TRBJ2-1	TRBD1	TGTGCCAGCAGACGGGACAGGGTAAACAATGAGCAGTTCTTC	CASRRDRVNNEQFF
-	TRBV7-9	TRBJ2-3	TRBD2	TGTGCCAGCAGCTCCCGGACTAGCGGGAGGGGGGATACGCAGTATTTT	CASSSRTSGRGDTQYF
once	TRBV19	TRBJ1-2	-	TGTGCCAGTAGTGCAGGGCCCTATGGCTACACCTTC	CASSAGPYGYTF
-	TRBV2	TRBJ2-7	-	TGTGCCAGCAGTGAAGAGAGGGTTTGGGCCGAGCAGTACTTC	CASSEERVWAEQYF
-	TRBV14	TRBJ2-1	TRBD1	TGTGCCAGCACGTCGACCGGACCGGGACAGGGGGGTCTCCTGTCCTACAATGAGCAGTTCTTC	CASTSTGPGQGGLLSYNEQFF
-	TRBV28	TRBJ1-1	-	TGTGCCAGCAGTCTTACATCGGACATCCCGACTGGGGCTTTCTTT	CASSLTSDIPTGAFF
once	TRBV10-3	TRBJ1-1	-	TGTGCCATCAGTGTCGGGGTGGGCGTCGGGAACACTGAAGCTTTCTTT	CAISVGVGVGNTEAFF
-	TRBV6-5	TRBJ1-5	TRBD1	TGTGCCAGCAGGACAGGGGTGGAACAGCCCCAGCATTTT	CASRTGVEQPQHF
-	TRBV19	TRBJ2-2	TRBD2	TGTGCCAGTAGTATGTTTCGACTAGCGGGGGGGAACACCGGGGAGCTGTTTTTT	CASSMFRLAGGNTGELFF
-	TRBV9	TRBJ2-7	-	TGTGCCAGCAGCGTAGAGGGCCAGGGCTCCGACGAGCAGTACTTC	CASSVEGQGSDEQYF
-	TRBV19	TRBJ1-2	-	TGTGCCAGTAGTATACGGAGCTATGGCTACACCTTC	CASSIRSYGYTF
-	TRBV4-2	TRBJ2-7	TRBD1	TGTGCCAGCAGCAAGGGACAGCTTTCCTACGAGCAGTACTTC	CASSKGQLSYEQYF
-	TRBV11-2	TRBJ2-1	TRBD2	TGTGCCAGCAGCCGCGGGACTAGCGGGAGAAATGAGCAGTTCTTC	CASSRGTSGRNEQFF
once	TRBV3-1/TRBV3-2	TRBJ2-1	-	TGTGCCAGCAGCCAAGGATTCGGGACTCCAACCGACAATGAGCAGTTCTTC	CASSQGFGTPTDNEQFF
-	TRBV7-9	TRBJ1-1	-	TGTGCCAGCAACCCTCCGGGGGGCACTGAAGCTTTCTTT	CASNPPGGTEAFF
-	TRBV10-3	TRBJ1-2	-	TGTGCCATCAGTGATAATACAGAATCTAACTATGGCTACACCTTC	CAISDNTESNYGYTF
-	TRBV20-1	TRBJ2-3	TRBD2	TGCAGTGCTAGTCAGGGGTACTTAGCGGGAGGGCCAGATACGCAGTATTTT	CSASQGYLAGGPDTQYF
-	TRBV5-4	TRBJ2-1	TRBD2	TGTGCCAGCTCACAGGGGTTGTTGAGCGGGAGGGTCAGTGAGCAGTTCTTC	CASSQGLLSGRVSEQFF
-	TRBV14	TRBJ1-6	-	TGTGCCAGCAGCCAAGCTGGGGGCAGGGATAATTCACCCCTCCACTTT	CASSQAGGRDNSPLHF
-	TRBV11-3	TRBJ2-7	TRBD2	TGTGCCAGCAGCTCCGGACTAGCAGAGTACTACGAGCAGTACTTC	CASSSGLAEYYEQYF
-	TRBV6-4	TRBJ1-6	TRBD1	TGTGCCAGCATCCCCGACGGCAGGGGGCTTTTGTTTTCACCCCTCCACTTT	CASIPDGRGLLFSPLHF
many	TRBV6-5	TRBJ1-2	TRBD1	TGTGCCAGCAGAAGAGACAGGGCAGTAGGTGGCTACACCTTC	CASRRDRAVGGYTF
-	TRBV14	TRBJ1-1	-	TGTGCCAGCAGCCCGCAGGCAATTGGGCACACTGAAGCTTTCTTT	CASSPQAIGHTEAFF
-	TRBV4-1	TRBJ1-2	-	TGCGCCAGCAGCCCCCCCGGAGGGGGCTACACCTTC	CASSPPGGGYTF
-	TRBV25-1	TRBJ1-6	-	TGTGCCAGCAGTCGTCAGGGTAGTTCACCCCTCCACTTT	CASSRQGSSPLHF
-	TRBV27	TRBJ2-7	-	TGTGCCAGCAGCCCCACAGGGATCTACGAGCAGTACTTC	CASSPTGIYEQYF
-	TRBV6-5	TRBJ2-5	-	TGTGCCAGCAGTTCGGTGGAGGCTGCGGCCCAGTACTTC	CASSSVEAAAQYF
-	TRBV7-8	TRBJ2-7	TRBD1	TGTGCCAGCAGCCCAGGGACAGAACCCTACGAGCAGTACTTC	CASSPGTEPYEQYF
-	TRBV5-8	TRBJ1-5	TRBD1	TGTGCCAGCAGCCCACGGACAGGGGGGTCAAGAGGACAGCCCCAGCATTTT	CASSPRTGGSRGQPQHF
-	TRBV25-1	TRBJ1-1	TRBD1	TGTGCCAGCAGTGATAGCCGGGACAGATCCACTGAAGCTTTCTTT	CASSDSRDRSTEAFF
-	TRBV6-1	TRBJ2-7	-	TGTGCCAGCAGTGAAATTCTCGAGCAGTACTTC	CASSEILEQYF
-	TRBV12-3/TRBV12-4	TRBJ1-4	-	TGTGCCAGCAGCTTGCTAGATGAAAAACTGTTTTTT	CASSLLDEKLFF
-	TRBV27	TRBJ1-5	-	TGTGCCAGCAGTTCTACGGGGGACAATCAGCCCCAGCATTTT	CASSSTGDNQPQHF
-	TRBV5-1	TRBJ2-3	TRBD2	TGCGCCAGCAGCTTGGCCTACGTTGGCGGGGGAGTTGATACGCAGTATTTT	CASSLAYVGGGVDTQYF
-	TRBV18	TRBJ1-2	-	TGTGCCAGCTCAGAAGACAGGAACCTTTTGTATGGCTACACCTTC	CASSEDRNLLYGYTF
-	TRBV12-5	TRBJ2-5	TRBD1	TGTGCTAGTGGTACCGGGACAGACCAAGAGACCCAGTACTTC	CASGTGTDQETQYF
-	TRBV11-2	TRBJ2-1	TRBD1	TGTGCCAGCAGCACCGGACAGGGGCCATACAATGAGCAGTTCTTC	CASSTGQGPYNEQFF
-	TRBV2	TRBJ2-7	TRBD2	TGTGCCAGCAGGGCCCGACTAGCGGGACCTCCTTCTACCTACGAGCAGTACTTC	CASRARLAGPPSTYEQYF
-	TRBV28	TRBJ2-2	-	TGTGCCAGCAGTTTCGGGACCGGGGAGCTGTTTTTT	CASSFGTGELFF
-	TRBV14	TRBJ2-1	-	TGTGCCAGCAGCCTCGTGCGGGATCTGGAGCAGTTCTTC	CASSLVRDLEQFF